This TCR beta chain was recovered during a study of cytomegalovirus exposure and HLA in healthy donors. Study findings and constraints: In an earlier analysis, productive rearrangement rates for most beta V segments clustered near 87% or 30%.

With regard to this clone: As yet, its antigen is unknown.

V was clipped by 3 bases and J by 4 bases, with 25 bases between them. Germline V gene sequence: CDR1 KGHSH, CDR2 LQKENI. CDR3 length: 18 amino acids. PCR amplification relied on 60 Vbeta primers (plus 13 Jbeta primers). Assay used: immunoSEQ multiplex PCR; TCRdb lists only in-frame clones, some missing. The sample shows more than 50,000 clones, about 65% of them seen only once. The sequenced material came from PBMCs. V usage is TRBV18 and J usage is TRBJ2-7; D is possibly TRBD1 (5 bases). The sequence derives from a man aged 50-59 years in good health and CMV-seropositive. The CDR3 protein is CASSPYPMGLTGLYEQYF. In nucleotides, the CDR3 is TGTGCCAGCTCACCCTACCCCATGGGGCTAACTGGGTTATACGAGCAGTACTTC.